One sample yielded the 10 T cell receptor beta chains listed below, sequenced in a study of T cell changes during pregnancy in multiple sclerosis. Generated by immunoSEQ multiplex PCR, the TCRdb table keeps only in-frame clones and is missing some. This table has around 52,000 clones, just over 90% appearing once. This material consisted of CD4+ T cells from peripheral blood mononuclear cells, taken in the second trimester of pregnancy. Source of these receptors: a female donor with multiple sclerosis, enrolled in a pregnancy study.

The gene calls are TRBV5-1 and TRBJ1-1; tentative D call: TRBD1 (5 bases). Germline V gene data show CDR1 as SGHRS and CDR2 as YFSETQ. The CDR3 has 14 amino acids. V lost 4 bases to trimming and J lost 1 base, with 11 bases between them. CDR3 DNA sequence: TGCGCCAGCAGCGCGGGACTGCAGAACACTGAAGCTTTCTTT. Translated, it gives CASSAGLQNTEAFF.

The chain joins TRBV30 to TRBJ1-2; D perhaps matches TRBD1 (5 bases). V lost 5 bases, J lost 4 bases, and 11 bases lay in between. The germline V gene has CDR1 GTSNPN and CDR2 SVGIG (reference sequence). The CDR3 extends over 12 amino acids. The CDR3 DNA reads TGTGCCTGGCAGGGCATCAGCTATGGCTACACCTTC. Translating it yields CAWQGISYGYTF.

This clone was observed once. The genes are TRBV9 and TRBJ2-2, with 11 nucleotides matching TRBD2. Trimming at V came to 3 bases and at J to 5 bases, leaving 3 bases not matched to a gene. Germline V lookup: CDR1 SGDLS, CDR2 YYNGEE. This CDR3 is 15 amino acids long. The DNA of the CDR3 is TGTGCCAGCAGCGGGGGACTAGCGGCAACCGGGGAGCTGTTTTTT. This translates into CASSGGLAATGELFF.

The chain couples TRBV11-1 to TRBJ2-1; tentative D call: TRBD1 (5 bases). This CDR3 is 16 amino acids long. The germline V and J ends were trimmed by 3 bases and 0 bases, with 12 bases remaining between them. CDR1 and CDR2 (germline): SGHAT, FQDESV (reference sequence). The CDR3 DNA reads as TGTGCCAGCAGCTTTAACCAGGGAAGCTCCTACAATGAGCAGTTCTTC. Translating gives CASSFNQGSSYNEQFF.

The chain employs TRBV5-4 and TRBJ1-6; 7 bases are a match to TRBD1. The trim removed 3 bases at V and 8 bases at J, leaving 5 bases unmatched. CDR1 is SGHNT and CDR2 is YYREEE in the germline V gene (reference sequence). This CDR3 has 14 residues. CDR3 nucleotides: TGTGCCAGCAGCTGGGACAGAACCTATTCACCCCTCCACTTT. Protein product: CASSWDRTYSPLHF.

The J gene is TRBJ2-2, the V gene TRBV5-4; possible D gene TRBD1, 6 bases. Germline CDR1 and CDR2: SGHNT and YYREEE (reference sequence). The CDR3 runs 14 residues. Between the trimmed V and J ends, which lost 0 bases and 6 bases, there was a span of 9 bases. The chain's CDR3 is CASSLVGAPGELFF. As DNA, the CDR3 is TGTGCCAGCAGCTTGGTGGGGGCTCCCGGGGAGCTGTTTTTT.

The chain is built from TRBV5-1 and TRBJ2-6; 9 bases fit TRBD1. CDR3 length: 17 amino acids. Trimming at V came to 5 bases and at J to 1 base, leaving 7 bases not matched to a gene. CDR1 and CDR2 from the germline V gene are SGHRS and YFSETQ. In nucleotides, the CDR3 is TGCGCCAGCAGATTCGGGACAGGGCAGTCTGGGGCCAACGTCCTGACTTTC. It is translated as CASRFGTGQSGANVLTF.

This clone has just one count. The chain uses TRBV6-1 and TRBJ2-5, with TRBD1 identical over 9 bases. CDR1 is MNHNS and CDR2 is SASEGT in the germline V gene. The length of the CDR3 is 12 residues. V trimming: 8 bases; J trimming: 4 bases; junction bases outside the gene matches: 2. For the CDR3, the DNA is TGTGCCAGCGAGACAGGGGGAGAGACCCAGTACTTC. Protein product: CASETGGETQYF.

V usage is TRBV28 and J usage is TRBJ1-1; 9 bases line up with TRBD1. This CDR3 spans 15 amino acids. Trimming took 5 bases from V and 5 from J; bases not matched to a gene: 9. Germline V gene data show CDR1 as MDHEN and CDR2 as SYDVKM. The CDR3 DNA is TGTGCCAGCAGTACCCAACAGGGGGCGAGAACTGAAGCTTTCTTT. It is translated as CASSTQQGARTEAFF.

This rearrangement joins TRBV7-8 to TRBJ2-5; D perhaps matches TRBD2 (5 bases). The V end was cut by 2 bases, the J end by 1 base, with 14 bases between. The CDR3 contains 16 residues. Germline V gene sequence: CDR1 SGHVS, CDR2 FQNEAQ. CDR3 region: CASSLLVQTTQETQYF. The CDR3 nucleotides read TGTGCCAGCAGCTTACTAGTTCAGACTACCCAAGAGACCCAGTACTTC.